The source of this TCR beta chain is a study of blood T cells in healthy people across ages. This clonotype was recorded many times. A second PCR, run for roughly 7 to 11 cycles, used a sample-barcoded 5' primer plus a J-beta primer mix. From the 5' RACE reads, TCRdb called clonotypes with MiXCR, one entry per CDR3 protein. The sample shows hundreds of thousands of distinct CDR3 sequences, around 68% of them seen only once. J lost 3 bases, V lost 4 bases, and 8 bases had no gene match. Germline CDR1 SGHRS, CDR2 YFSETQ. The CDR3 length is 17 residues. The sequencing sample was made of blood. This chain links TRBV5-1 with TRBJ2-6; 9 positions match TRBD1. The sequence derives from a man between 25 and 39 years old in good health. The CDR3 sequence: CASSPGQGGFGANVLTF. CDR3 DNA: TGCGCCAGCAGCCCGGGACAGGGAGGTTTTGGGGCCAACGTCCTGACTTTC.